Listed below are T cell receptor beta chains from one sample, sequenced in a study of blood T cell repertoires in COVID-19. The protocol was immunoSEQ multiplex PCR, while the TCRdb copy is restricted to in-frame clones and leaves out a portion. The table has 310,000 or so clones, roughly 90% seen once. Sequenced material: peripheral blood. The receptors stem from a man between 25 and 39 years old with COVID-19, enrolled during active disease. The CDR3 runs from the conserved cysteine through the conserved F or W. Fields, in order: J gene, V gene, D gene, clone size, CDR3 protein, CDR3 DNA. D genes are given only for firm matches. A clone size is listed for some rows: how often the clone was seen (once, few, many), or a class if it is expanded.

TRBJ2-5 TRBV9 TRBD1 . CASSVTGVRETQYF TGTGCCAGCAGCGTGACAGGGGTTCGGGAGACCCAGTACTTC
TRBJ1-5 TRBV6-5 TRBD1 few CASSQTGDGIQPQHF TGTGCCAGCAGTCAGACAGGGGACGGGATTCAGCCCCAGCATTTT
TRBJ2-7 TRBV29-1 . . CSVAGTYEQYF TGCAGCGTTGCAGGGACCTACGAGCAGTACTTC
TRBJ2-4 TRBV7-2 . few CASSLVLPVPKNIQYF TGTGCCAGCAGCTTAGTGCTTCCGGTCCCCAAAAACATTCAGTACTTC
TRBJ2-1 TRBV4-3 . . CASSLDDRSRNEQFF TGCGCCAGCAGCCTCGACGACAGGTCCCGCAATGAGCAGTTCTTC
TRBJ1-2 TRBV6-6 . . CASSSRTVQRGYTF TGTGCCAGCAGTTCGCGGACAGTCCAGCGGGGCTACACCTTC
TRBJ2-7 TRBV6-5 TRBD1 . CASRRDSSYEQYF TGTGCCAGCAGACGGGACAGCTCCTACGAGCAGTACTTC
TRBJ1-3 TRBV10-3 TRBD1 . CAISKTGGEDLWGNTIYF TGTGCCATCAGTAAGACAGGGGGCGAAGATCTGTGGGGGAACACCATATATTTT
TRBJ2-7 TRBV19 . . CASSKWGTGTYEQYF TGTGCCAGTAGTAAGTGGGGAACGGGGACCTACGAGCAGTACTTC
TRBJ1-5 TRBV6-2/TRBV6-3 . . CASSPTTGDASQPQHF TGTGCCAGCAGCCCTACCACAGGAGATGCAAGTCAGCCCCAGCATTTT
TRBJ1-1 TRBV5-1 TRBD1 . CASSSRTGGTEAFF TGCGCCAGCAGCTCAAGGACAGGGGGGACTGAAGCTTTCTTT
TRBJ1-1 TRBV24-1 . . CATSDLSDTEAFF TGTGCCACCAGTGATTTGTCGGACACTGAAGCTTTCTTT
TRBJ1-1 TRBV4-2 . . CASSQEGEGLNTEAFF TGTGCCAGCAGCCAAGAAGGAGAGGGCTTGAACACTGAAGCTTTCTTT
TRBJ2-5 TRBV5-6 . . CASSFVGEETQYF TGTGCCAGCAGCTTTGTCGGGGAAGAGACCCAGTACTTC
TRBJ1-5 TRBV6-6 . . CASSPDTNQPQHF TGTGCCAGCAGTCCCGACACCAATCAGCCCCAGCATTTT
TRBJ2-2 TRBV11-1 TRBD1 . CASSRAAGGTGELFF TGTGCCAGCAGCCGGGCGGCAGGGGGCACCGGGGAGCTGTTTTTT
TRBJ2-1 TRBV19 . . CASSIWREKDNEQFF TGTGCCAGTAGTATTTGGAGGGAGAAGGACAATGAGCAGTTCTTC
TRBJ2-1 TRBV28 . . CASTGDNEQFF TGTGCCAGCACAGGGGACAATGAGCAGTTCTTC
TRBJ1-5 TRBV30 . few CAWTGPNQPQHF TGTGCCTGGACCGGTCCTAATCAGCCCCAGCATTTT
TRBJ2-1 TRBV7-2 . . CASSLAPIGGAKDEQFF TGTGCCAGCAGCTTAGCCCCCATTGGGGGGGCCAAAGACGAGCAGTTCTTC
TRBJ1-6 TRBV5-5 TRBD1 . CASSLRTGTVSSYNSPLHF TGTGCCAGCAGCCTCCGAACCGGGACAGTGAGCTCCTATAATTCACCCCTCCACTTT
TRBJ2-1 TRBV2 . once CASMRDSYNEQFF TGTGCCAGCATGCGGGACTCCTACAATGAGCAGTTCTTC
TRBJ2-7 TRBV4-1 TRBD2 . CASSQGKVSGRFSYEQYF TGCGCCAGCAGCCAAGGGAAGGTAAGCGGGAGGTTCTCCTACGAGCAGTACTTC
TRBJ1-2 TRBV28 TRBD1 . CASSTWTGRYGYTF TGTGCCAGCAGTACCTGGACAGGCCGCTATGGCTACACCTTC
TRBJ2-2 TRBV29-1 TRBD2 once CSVGPRLAGANTGELFF TGCAGCGTTGGGCCTAGACTAGCGGGGGCGAACACCGGGGAGCTGTTTTTT
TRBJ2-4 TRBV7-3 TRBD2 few CASSSASGENIQYF TGTGCCAGCAGCTCAGCTAGCGGGGAGAACATTCAGTACTTC
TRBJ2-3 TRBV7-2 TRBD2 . CASGPSGSRVDTQYF TGTGCCAGCGGTCCTAGCGGGAGTAGGGTGGATACGCAGTATTTT
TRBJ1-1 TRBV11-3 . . CASSPGRGGTEAFF TGTGCCAGCAGCCCTGGGCGGGGAGGTACTGAAGCTTTCTTT
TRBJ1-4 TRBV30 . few CAWEDPGQATNEKLFF TGTGCCTGGGAGGATCCCGGACAAGCAACTAATGAAAAACTGTTTTTT
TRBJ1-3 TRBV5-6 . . CASSFSRDWKNTIYF TGTGCCAGCAGCTTTTCCCGGGACTGGAAGAACACCATATATTTT
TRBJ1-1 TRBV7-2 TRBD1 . CASSLLRGQGHTF TGTGCCAGCAGCTTACTGCGGGGACAGGGGCATACCTTT
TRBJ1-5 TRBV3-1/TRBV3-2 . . CASSQEREGQPQHF TGTGCCAGCAGCCAAGAGAGGGAGGGTCAGCCCCAGCATTTT
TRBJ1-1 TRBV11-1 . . CASSLERPGNTEAFF TGTGCCAGCAGCTTAGAACGCCCGGGGAACACTGAAGCTTTCTTT
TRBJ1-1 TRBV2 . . CASSWGQGNTEAFF TGTGCCAGCAGTTGGGGCCAGGGGAACACTGAAGCTTTCTTT
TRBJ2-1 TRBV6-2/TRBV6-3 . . CASSNRDYNEQFF TGTGCCAGCAGTAACAGGGACTACAATGAGCAGTTCTTC
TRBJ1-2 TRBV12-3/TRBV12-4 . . CASSLIGLGGYTF TGTGCCAGCAGTTTAATCGGATTGGGCGGCTACACCTTC
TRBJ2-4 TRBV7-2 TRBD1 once CASSTGTGGGNIQYF TGTGCCAGCAGCACCGGGACAGGGGGTGGAAACATTCAGTACTTC
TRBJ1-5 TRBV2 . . CATARGVGSNQPQHF TGTGCCACAGCACGGGGGGTAGGGAGCAATCAGCCCCAGCATTTT
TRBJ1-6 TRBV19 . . CASKNREWSTSSYNSPLHF TGTGCCAGTAAGAACAGGGAGTGGAGTACAAGCTCCTATAATTCACCCCTCCACTTT
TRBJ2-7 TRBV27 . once CASSLKGKSYEQYF TGTGCCAGCAGTTTAAAGGGGAAGTCCTACGAGCAGTACTTC
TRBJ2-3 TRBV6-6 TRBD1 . CASTAGQGAGDTQYF TGTGCCAGCACCGCGGGACAGGGGGCCGGAGATACGCAGTATTTT
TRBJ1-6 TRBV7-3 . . CASSLLAGNSPLHF TGTGCCAGCAGCCTCCTTGCCGGGAATTCACCCCTCCACTTT
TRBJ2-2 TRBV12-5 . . CASAPGGYDTGELFF TGTGCTAGTGCTCCTGGGGGCTATGACACCGGGGAGCTGTTTTTT
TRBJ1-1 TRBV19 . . CASSMVPGGGTEAFF TGTGCCAGTAGTATGGTGCCAGGCGGGGGCACTGAAGCTTTCTTT
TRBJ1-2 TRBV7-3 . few CASSLTGDGYTF TGTGCCAGCAGCTTAACGGGCGATGGCTACACCTTC
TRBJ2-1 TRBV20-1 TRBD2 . CSASSVTSDYNEQFF TGCAGTGCTAGTTCCGTGACTAGCGACTACAATGAGCAGTTCTTC
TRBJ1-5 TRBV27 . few CASSFGGSSNQPQHF TGTGCCAGCAGTTTCGGAGGGAGTAGCAATCAGCCCCAGCATTTT
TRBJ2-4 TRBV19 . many CASSRGRAGDIQYF TGTGCCAGTAGCCGTGGACGGGCCGGGGACATTCAGTACTTC
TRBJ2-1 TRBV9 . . CASSVVRGAYNEQFF TGTGCCAGCAGCGTAGTGCGCGGGGCGTACAATGAGCAGTTCTTC
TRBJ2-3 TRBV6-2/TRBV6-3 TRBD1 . CASSYSDRGLGTQYF TGTGCCAGCAGTTACTCGGACAGGGGATTAGGTACGCAGTATTTT
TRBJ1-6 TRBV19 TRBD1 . CASSASTGRSPLHF TGTGCCAGTAGTGCCTCGACAGGGCGGTCACCCCTCCACTTT